The 30 T cell receptor beta chains listed next were all sequenced from one sample in a study of shared clonotypes between healthy human individuals. Terminally differentiated effector memory CD45RA+ cells were left out of the naive CD8 fraction, which was CD45RO-negative and positively selected for CCR7. Clones were sequenced by immunoSEQ multiplex PCR, and TCRdb holds only the in-frame ones, with some missing. The table includes about 2.1 million clones, roughly 91% detected once. The sample was naive CD8+ T cells from PBMCs. The receptor set was obtained from a man younger than 35 in good health. Some clones in this sample may be carry-over from other donors' samples.

The J gene is TRBJ2-1, the V gene TRBV14; 10 nucleotides agree with TRBD2. The germline CDR1 and CDR2 sequences are SGHDN and FVKESK. The V gene end was trimmed by 4 bases and the J gene end by 5 bases; junction bases not matched to a gene: 8. This CDR3 is 16 amino acids long. Written as DNA, the CDR3 is TGTGCCAGCAGCCGTCGTCTAGCGGGAGTAGACAATGAGCAGTTCTTC. Amino acid sequence: CASSRRLAGVDNEQFF.

This clone was found once. The chain combines TRBV7-8 with TRBJ2-5, with D possibly TRBD2 on 6 matching bases. The CDR3 is 15 residues long. V was shortened by 3 bases and J by 3 bases, with 14 bases between the two germline ends. CDR1 and CDR2 from the germline V gene are SGHVS and FQNEAQ. The CDR3 nucleotides read TGTGCCAGCAGCTTGAAGTGGCGGGGCGAAGAGACCCAGTACTTC. Its translation is CASSLKWRGEETQYF.

V and J are TRBV6-4 and TRBJ2-3; the match to TRBD2 covers 10 bases. Germline values: CDR1 MRHNA, CDR2 SNTAGT. V lost 4 bases to trimming and J lost 2 bases; unmatched junction nucleotides: 3. This CDR3 spans 15 amino acids. CDR3 amino acids: CASSVLAGATDTQYF. Here the CDR3 DNA reads TGTGCCAGCAGTGTGCTAGCGGGAGCCACAGATACGCAGTATTTT.

The chain recombines TRBV28 with TRBJ2-3; D is perhaps TRBD2 (5 bases). Trimming left V 3 bases short and J 2 bases short, with 9 bases between. Germline V gene sequence: CDR1 MDHEN, CDR2 SYDVKM. The CDR3 extends over 14 amino acids. The CDR3 loop reads CASSFLTNTDTQYF. The CDR3 DNA reads TGTGCCAGCAGTTTTCTGACTAACACAGATACGCAGTATTTT.

The table lists this clone with a few counts. The rearrangement joins TRBV6-5 to TRBJ1-4; a weak D match, TRBD1 (5 bases). V dropped 2 bases and J dropped 8 bases, with 12 bases sitting between them. CDR1 is MNHEY, CDR2 SVGAGI, per germline. The CDR3 has 14 residues. The CDR3 region is CASSYLRGGEKLFF. DNA for the CDR3: TGTGCCAGCAGTTACCTTCGTGGGGGGGAAAAACTGTTTTTT.

The chain has TRBV4-1 and TRBJ2-1; tentative D call: TRBD2 (6 bases). V was trimmed by 0 bases and J by 9 bases, leaving 18 bases between them. This CDR3 is 16 amino acids long. Germline V gene data show CDR1 as MGHRA and CDR2 as YSYEKL. The CDR3 region is CASSQDRTSLGGEQFF. The CDR3 region has the DNA TGCGCCAGCAGCCAAGATCGAACTAGCTTGGGGGGTGAGCAGTTCTTC.

The chain links TRBV4-3 to TRBJ2-4; D gene uncertain. The V and J ends lost 0 bases and 0 bases respectively, with 12 bases between them. The germline gives CDR1 LGHNA, CDR2 YSLEER. The length of the CDR3 is 17 residues. As DNA, the CDR3 is TGCGCCAGCAGCCAAGAAAGAACAGTACTAGCCAAAAACATTCAGTACTTC. Protein product: CASSQERTVLAKNIQYF.

The chain carries TRBV4-3 and TRBJ2-7, with 12 bases fitting TRBD2. Germline loops: CDR1 LGHNA, CDR2 YSLEER. There are 15 residues in the CDR3. The trim removed 1 base at V and 5 bases at J, leaving 3 bases unmatched. This CDR3 is CASSQGLAGEDEQYF. As DNA, the CDR3 is TGCGCCAGCAGCCAAGGACTAGCGGGAGAGGACGAGCAGTACTTC.

This clone appeared a single time. The chain employs TRBV7-8 and TRBJ2-1, with 9 bases fitting TRBD2. With 4 bases clipped from V and 0 bases from J, the junction kept 7 bases outside the gene matches. The CDR3 extends over 17 amino acids. CDR1 SGHVS and CDR2 FQNEAQ come from the germline V gene. CDR3 loop: CASSWGLAGSSYNEQFF. DNA of the CDR3: TGTGCCAGCAGCTGGGGACTAGCAGGAAGCTCCTACAATGAGCAGTTCTTC.

The gene calls are TRBV19 and TRBJ1-1, with D possibly matching TRBD1 (6 bases). The ends were cut back, 6 bases at V and 7 bases at J, with 18 bases in the middle. The germline CDR1 and CDR2 sequences are LNHDA and SQIVND (reference sequence). This CDR3 is 14 amino acids long. The CDR3 DNA reads as TGTGCCAGTAGACCATGGGGGCCCGCGCTTGAAGCTTTCTTT. This gives the protein CASRPWGPALEAFF.

This sequence joins TRBV27 and TRBJ2-1, with a possible D match to TRBD2 (5 bases). CDR3 size: 16 residues. V was cut by 7 bases and J by 3 bases, with 19 bases left in between. Per the germline V gene, CDR1 is MNHEY and CDR2 is SMNVEV (reference sequence). The CDR3 sequence: CASISFTGLSYNEQFF. The CDR3 DNA is TGTGCCAGCATCTCTTTTACTGGACTCAGCTACAATGAGCAGTTCTTC.

In the case of this clone: Other nucleotide sequences from this sample produce the same CDR3. V gene TRBV18 combines with J gene TRBJ1-1; D unclear. This CDR3 region has 14 residues. CDR1 is KGHSH and CDR2 is LQKENI in the germline V gene. The V end was cut by 0 bases, the J end by 0 bases, with 5 bases between. The DNA of the CDR3 is TGTGCCAGCTCACCACCAGGCATGAACACTGAAGCTTTCTTT. Its translation: CASSPPGMNTEAFF.

V is TRBV27 and J is TRBJ2-1, with a weak D call TRBD1 (6 bases). With 4 bases removed from V and 4 bases from J, the gap between germline ends came to 23 bases. Germline V CDR1 and CDR2: MNHEY, SMNVEV (reference sequence). The CDR3 is 18 amino acids. The CDR3: CASSSFYGSYRDYNEQFF. The CDR3 DNA sequence: TGTGCCAGCAGTTCTTTTTACGGGTCGTACAGGGATTACAATGAGCAGTTCTTC.

This rearrangement joins TRBV27 to TRBJ2-5; 12 bases are shared with TRBD2. J lost 4 bases, V lost 8 bases, and 14 bases had no gene match. Germline lookup yields CDR1 MNHEY and CDR2 SMNVEV (reference sequence). This CDR3 has 17 residues. The CDR3 coding sequence is TGTGCCAGCGGACCCGGGACGTCGGGACTAGCGGGAGAGACCCAGTACTTC. Translated: CASGPGTSGLAGETQYF.

This chain links TRBV13 with TRBJ2-7; no firm D call. CDR1 PRHDT and CDR2 FYEKMQ come from the germline V gene (reference sequence). This CDR3 is built from 13 residues. Trimming took off 4 bases at V and 4 bases at J, with 11 bases between the two ends. CDR3 DNA sequence: TGTGCCAGCAGCTCGGCCGGCATTTACGAGCAGTACTTC. This encodes CASSSAGIYEQYF.

The chain carries TRBV4-1 and TRBJ1-5; no firm D call. Germline V gene sequence: CDR1 MGHRA, CDR2 YSYEKL. The CDR3 covers 16 residues. V was pared by 0 bases and J by 7 bases, with 16 bases between. As DNA, the CDR3 is TGCGCCAGCAGCCAAGATTTGACAATAAATGGCCAGCCCCAGCATTTT. It specifies CASSQDLTINGQPQHF.

On this clone itself: This specimen includes other DNA sequences encoding the same CDR3. The chain combines TRBV27 with TRBJ2-7; D not resolved. Trimming took off 3 bases at V and 1 base at J, with 7 bases between the two ends. Per the germline V gene, CDR1 is MNHEY and CDR2 is SMNVEV (reference sequence). The CDR3 length is 13 residues. The CDR3 sequence is CASSFSLSYEQYF. CDR3 nucleotide sequence: TGTGCCAGCAGTTTCTCTTTGTCCTACGAGCAGTACTTC.

This sequence joins TRBV9 and TRBJ2-2; D not resolved. CDR1 and CDR2 from the germline V gene are SGDLS and YYNGEE. This CDR3 has 11 amino acids. V shed 4 bases and J shed 7 bases, with 5 bases lying between them. The CDR3 coding sequence is TGTGCCAGCAGCCAGGACGGGGAGCTGTTTTTT. This sequence encodes CASSQDGELFF.

This clone occurred once. The rearrangement uses TRBV5-1 and TRBJ2-3, with D tentatively TRBD2 (5 bases). The CDR3 spans 16 residues. The ends were cut back, 3 bases at V and 1 base at J, with 15 bases in the middle. CDR1 SGHRS and CDR2 YFSETQ come from the germline V gene. Here the CDR3 DNA reads TGCGCCAGCAGCTGGGGAGAGGTTGTTGGCACAGATACGCAGTATTTT. Its protein product is CASSWGEVVGTDTQYF.

The J gene is TRBJ1-1, the V gene TRBV6-6; TRBD1 might be the D (5 bases). The germline gives CDR1 MNHNY, CDR2 SVGAGI (reference sequence). CDR3 size: 15 residues. V dropped 5 bases and J dropped 1 base, with 14 bases sitting between them. The CDR3 region has the DNA TGTGCCAGCAGTCTTCCGAGGGGACCGAACACTGAAGCTTTCTTT. Protein sequence: CASSLPRGPNTEAFF.

This clone was seen a few times. The J gene is TRBJ1-5, the V gene TRBV28; possible D gene TRBD1, 6 bases. The V end was cut by 8 bases, the J end by 5 bases, with 16 bases between. Germline V gives CDR1 MDHEN, CDR2 SYDVKM. This CDR3 has 14 residues. The CDR3 DNA is TGTGCCAGCCAGCACAGGGCGAGGGATCAGCCCCAGCATTTT. It specifies CASQHRARDQPQHF.

The CDR3 sequence: CASRDRVYEQYF. CDR3 nucleotides: TGTGCCAGCAGAGACCGGGTCTACGAGCAGTACTTC. The chain combines TRBV6-1 with TRBJ2-7; D unclear. Germline-derived CDR1 and CDR2 are MNHNS and SASEGT. V lost 6 bases, J lost 3 bases, and 9 bases lay in between. The CDR3 spans 12 residues.

The rearrangement joins TRBV7-6 to TRBJ2-1; D possibly corresponds to TRBD1 (6 bases). The germline V gene has CDR1 SGHVS and CDR2 FNYEAQ. V shed 4 bases and J shed 7 bases, with 11 bases lying between them. This CDR3 region has 13 residues. The CDR3 loop reads CASSSGQNNEQFF. In nucleotides, the CDR3 is TGTGCCAGCAGCTCCGGACAGAATAATGAGCAGTTCTTC.

The V gene is TRBV28, the J gene TRBJ2-2, with 9 bases that match TRBD2. Trimming took 6 bases from V and 2 from J; bases not matched to a gene: 10. Per the germline V gene, CDR1 is MDHEN and CDR2 is SYDVKM. The CDR3 extends over 17 amino acids. CDR3 nucleotides: TGTGCCAGCAGCAATACCCCGGGACTAGCCAACACCGGGGAGCTGTTTTTT. Protein sequence: CASSNTPGLANTGELFF.

The V gene is TRBV4-1, the J gene TRBJ1-5, with D hard to call. V dropped 0 bases and J dropped 1 base, with 7 bases sitting between them. The germline V gene encodes CDR1 MGHRA and CDR2 YSYEKL. The CDR3 extends over 15 amino acids. The CDR3 sequence: CASSQDAPSNQPQHF. The CDR3 DNA follows: TGCGCCAGCAGCCAAGATGCTCCCAGCAATCAGCCCCAGCATTTT.

The chain carries TRBV5-8 and TRBJ2-5; the D is unclear. The CDR3 spans 15 residues. Looked up from germline, CDR1 is SGHTS and CDR2 is YDEGEE. V dropped 4 bases and J dropped 0 bases, with 13 bases sitting between them. The CDR3 loop reads CASSPVLRYQETQYF. The CDR3 DNA follows: TGTGCCAGCAGCCCGGTCTTGCGGTACCAAGAGACCCAGTACTTC.

The V and J genes are TRBV5-1 and TRBJ1-2, with 7 positions matching TRBD1. The CDR3 has 16 residues. CDR1 is SGHRS and CDR2 is YFSETQ in the germline V gene. The J segment lost 0 bases and the V segment lost 6 bases, leaving 11 bases of the junction unmatched. The CDR3 nucleotides read TGCGCCAGCACACCTGATAGACAGGGTTCTAACTATGGCTACACCTTC. It yields the protein CASTPDRQGSNYGYTF. The full variable domain, its missing parts supplied by reference TRBV5-1 and TRBJ1-2, is KAGVTQTPRYLIKTRGQQVTLSCSPISGHRSVSWYQQTPGQGLQFLFEYFSETQRNKGNFPGRFSGRQFSNSRSEMNVSTLELGDSALYLCASTPDRQGSNYGYTFGSGTRLTVV.

The chain links TRBV29-1 to TRBJ2-7, with 8 bases fitting TRBD1. The germline V gene encodes CDR1 SQVTM and CDR2 ANQGSEA. The CDR3 is made up of 14 amino acids. V trimming: 6 bases; J trimming: 2 bases; junction bases outside the gene matches: 9. Written as DNA, the CDR3 is TGCAGCGTCCGAATTGACAGGGGAGCCTACGAGCAGTACTTC. Translated: CSVRIDRGAYEQYF.

The rearrangement links TRBV5-6 to TRBJ2-7, with 11 positions matching TRBD1. The CDR3 runs to 17 residues. Germline lookup yields CDR1 SGHDT and CDR2 YYEEEE. Trimming cost V 0 bases and J 0 bases; bases outside gene matches: 5. CDR3 sequence (DNA): TGTGCCAGCAGCTTGGCGGCGGACAGGGGGCTCTCCTACGAGCAGTACTTC. Translation gives CASSLAADRGLSYEQYF.

The V call is TRBV27, the J call TRBJ1-1; the D gene is possibly TRBD1 (5 bases). Trimming removed 5 bases from V and 6 bases from J, with 13 bases in between. There are 13 residues in the CDR3. Germline loops: CDR1 MNHEY, CDR2 SMNVEV (reference sequence). CDR3 in amino acids: CASSTSEGAEAFF. CDR3 nucleotide sequence: TGTGCCAGCAGTACATCAGAAGGGGCTGAAGCTTTCTTT.